This TCR beta chain was documented in a study of T cells in Graves' hyperthyroidism and ophthalmopathy. TCR beta CDR3 regions were amplified from RNA transcripts. First-round RT-PCR with HTBI primers amplified the TCR CDR3 region. Each CDR3 protein gets one entry after TCRdb re-called the multiplex PCR reads with MiXCR. Of 350,000 to 400,000 distinct CDR3 sequences listed, about 15% are singletons. Sequencing was done on a sample of blood. This clonotype originated in a woman aged 60-75 years with Graves' hyperthyroidism.

This chain's CDR3 is CAWSVAFTEAFF. The CDR3 DNA sequence: TGTGCCTGGAGTGTAGCTTTCACTGAAGCTTTCTTT. The chain is built from TRBV30 and TRBJ1-1; the D is unclear. This CDR3 is 12 amino acids long. V dropped 0 bases and J dropped 4 bases, with 6 bases sitting between them. Germline values: CDR1 GTSNPN, CDR2 SVGIG (reference sequence).